The present T cell receptor (beta chain) was sequenced within a study of cytotoxic CD8 clonotypes in ibrutinib-treated CLL. The study's findings and limits: Clonality went higher at ibrutinib response and then dropped back toward baseline at progression.

For this clone: Its target is unknown.

TCRdb's copy holds only in-frame clones and misses some; the assay was immunoSEQ multiplex PCR. This table has fewer than 100,000 clones, about 86% appearing once. J lost 3 bases, V lost 3 bases, and 15 bases had no gene match. Germline V gives CDR1 SGHVS, CDR2 FNYEAQ. The CDR3 runs 20 residues. This specimen consisted of PBMCs, obtained before ibrutinib treatment. This receptor was identified in a human donor with chronic lymphocytic leukemia. The chain joins TRBV7-6 to TRBJ2-2; TRBD2 aligns across 11 bases. The chain's CDR3 is CASSFSYVVAGGPDTGELFF. The CDR3 nucleotides read TGTGCCAGCAGCTTTTCGTATGTGGTAGCGGGAGGGCCGGACACCGGGGAGCTGTTTTTT.